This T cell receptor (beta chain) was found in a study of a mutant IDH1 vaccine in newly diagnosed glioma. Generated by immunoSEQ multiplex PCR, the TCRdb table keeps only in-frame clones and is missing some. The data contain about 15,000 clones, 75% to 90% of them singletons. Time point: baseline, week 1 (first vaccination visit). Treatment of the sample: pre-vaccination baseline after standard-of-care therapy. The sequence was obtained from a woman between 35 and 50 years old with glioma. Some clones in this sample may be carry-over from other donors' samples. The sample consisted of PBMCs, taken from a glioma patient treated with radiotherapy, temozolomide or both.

The CDR3 DNA reads TGTGCCACCCTCCCGAGTCCAGCTTGGAACACCATATATTTT. Its protein is CATLPSPAWNTIYF. This sequence joins TRBV19 and TRBJ1-3; no clear D gene. The V end lost 10 bases, the J end lost 7 bases, and 20 bases lay between the germline ends. This CDR3 is built from 14 residues. The germline CDR1 and CDR2 sequences are LNHDA and SQIVND (reference sequence).